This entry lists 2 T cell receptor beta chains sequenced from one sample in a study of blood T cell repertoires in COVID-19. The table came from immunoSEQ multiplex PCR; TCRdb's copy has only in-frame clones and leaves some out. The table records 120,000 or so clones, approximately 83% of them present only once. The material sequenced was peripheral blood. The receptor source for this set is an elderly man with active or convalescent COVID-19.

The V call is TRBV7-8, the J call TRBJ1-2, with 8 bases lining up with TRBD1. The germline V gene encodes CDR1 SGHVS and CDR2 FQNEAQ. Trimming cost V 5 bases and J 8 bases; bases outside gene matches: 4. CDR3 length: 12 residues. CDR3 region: CASSPDRVGYTF. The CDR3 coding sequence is TGTGCCAGCAGCCCGGACAGGGTAGGCTACACCTTC. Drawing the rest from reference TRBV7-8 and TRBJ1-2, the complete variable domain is GAGVSQSPRYKVAKRGQDVALRCDPISGHVSLFWYQQALGQGPEFLTYFQNEAQLDKSGLPSDRFFAERPEGSVSTLKIQRTQQEDSAVYLCASSPDRVGYTFGSGTRLTVV.

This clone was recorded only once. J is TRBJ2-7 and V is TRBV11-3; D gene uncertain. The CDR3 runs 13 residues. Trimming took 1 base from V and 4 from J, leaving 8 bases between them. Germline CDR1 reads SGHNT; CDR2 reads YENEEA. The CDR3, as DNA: TGTGCCAGCAGCTTAGGCCCCGGTTACGAGCAGTACTTC. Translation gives CASSLGPGYEQYF.